This TCR beta chain was found in a study of blood T cell repertoires in COVID-19. For the study at large: COVID-19 samples collected from the United States, Italy and Spain covered acute and convalescent phases.

Trimming removed 4 bases from V and 5 bases from J; junction bases left unmatched: 4. The CDR3 length is 15 residues. CDR1 SGHVS and CDR2 FNYEAQ come from the germline V gene. Original handling: By means of reference gene primer amplification, nucleated cell counts were estimated. The repertoire was sequenced with immunoSEQ multiplex PCR; TCRdb's copy has only in-frame clones and lacks some. That table furnishes V, J and clone size, whereas the DNA furnished D and trimming. The sample lists about 310,000 clones; 87% were seen once. The sample was peripheral blood. This receptor was obtained from a man aged 45-60 years with active or convalescent COVID-19. V is TRBV7-6 and J is TRBJ2-7; 14 nucleotides align to TRBD2. The CDR3 DNA reads as TGTGCCAGCAGCTCCAGACTAGCGGGGGGGCACGAGCAGTACTTC. This encodes CASSSRLAGGHEQYF.